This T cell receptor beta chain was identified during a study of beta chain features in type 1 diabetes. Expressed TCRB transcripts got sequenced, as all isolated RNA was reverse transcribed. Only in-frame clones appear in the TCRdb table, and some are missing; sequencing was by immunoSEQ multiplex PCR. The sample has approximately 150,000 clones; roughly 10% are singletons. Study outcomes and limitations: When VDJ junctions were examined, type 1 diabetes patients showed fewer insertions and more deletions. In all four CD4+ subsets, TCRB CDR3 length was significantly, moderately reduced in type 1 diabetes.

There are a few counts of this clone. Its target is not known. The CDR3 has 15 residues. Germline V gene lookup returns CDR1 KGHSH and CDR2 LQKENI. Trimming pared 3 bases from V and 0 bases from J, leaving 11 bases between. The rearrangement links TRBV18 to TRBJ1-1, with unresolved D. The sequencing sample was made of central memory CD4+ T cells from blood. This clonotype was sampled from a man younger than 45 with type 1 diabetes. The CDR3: CASSPAEVMNTEAFF. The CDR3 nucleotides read TGTGCCAGCTCACCGGCCGAGGTCATGAACACTGAAGCTTTCTTT.